A selection of T cell receptor beta chains follows, all from one sample in a study of identical twins. One entry per CDR3 protein, called by TCRdb with MiXCR from the 5' RACE reads. Counted here are approximately 630,000 distinct CDR3 sequences, less than 9% occurring once; the ten biggest clones make up 1.6%. This sample was also put to use in a study of yellow fever vaccine responses in identical twins.

Material for sequencing was PBMCs. The receptor set was obtained from a woman aged 18-30 years in good health. The CDR3 runs from the conserved cysteine through the conserved F or W. Fields, in order: V gene, CDR3 protein.

>TRBV29-1
CSVEARDPREQFF
>TRBV6-4
CASSDRGDTGELFF
>TRBV7-2
CASSLVGRVHTQYF
>TRBV7-9
CASSYQPPNEQFF
>TRBV18
CASSPLAGAQETQYF
>TRBV12-3/TRBV12-4
CASSLGGPRSDEQYF
>TRBV12-3/TRBV12-4
CASSSGGGGSANEQFF
>TRBV12-3/TRBV12-4
CATKNSGEETQYF
>TRBV7-2
CASSLVYGKDLTGELFF
>TRBV28
CASSKAGQGGYGYTF
>TRBV20-1
CSARPNYGYTF
>TRBV6-1
CASSSASGKGTDTQYF
>TRBV25-1
CASSDRALSNEQFF
>TRBV7-6
CASSLEPGPYEQYF
>TRBV6-5
CASSWVPGEGEKLFF
>TRBV27
CASSLWAPSNGNEQFF
>TRBV10-3
CATSGLGSTDTQYF
>TRBV20-1
CSATTSVEQFF
>TRBV20-1
CSATGTPGADTQYF
>TRBV5-1
CASSLDGSRTSSYEQYF
>TRBV21-1
CASSKAPFVGVNNSPLHF
>TRBV7-3
CASSLKGRGIDTQYF
>TRBV20-1
CSATRGSNTEAFF
>TRBV5-1
CASSPGQSYGYTF
>TRBV3-1
CATSKIYEQYF
>TRBV29-1
CSVEDRSGSYEQYF
>TRBV7-6
CASSLSSGGGGTSSYNEQFF
>TRBV4-2
CASSQDPVRGFSYNEQFF
>TRBV29-1
CSVLRVLNTEAFF
>TRBV7-8
CASSLRAGGARGTDTQYF
>TRBV11-2
CASSPLSWDIQYF
>TRBV6-1
CASSPSGSYAYEQYF